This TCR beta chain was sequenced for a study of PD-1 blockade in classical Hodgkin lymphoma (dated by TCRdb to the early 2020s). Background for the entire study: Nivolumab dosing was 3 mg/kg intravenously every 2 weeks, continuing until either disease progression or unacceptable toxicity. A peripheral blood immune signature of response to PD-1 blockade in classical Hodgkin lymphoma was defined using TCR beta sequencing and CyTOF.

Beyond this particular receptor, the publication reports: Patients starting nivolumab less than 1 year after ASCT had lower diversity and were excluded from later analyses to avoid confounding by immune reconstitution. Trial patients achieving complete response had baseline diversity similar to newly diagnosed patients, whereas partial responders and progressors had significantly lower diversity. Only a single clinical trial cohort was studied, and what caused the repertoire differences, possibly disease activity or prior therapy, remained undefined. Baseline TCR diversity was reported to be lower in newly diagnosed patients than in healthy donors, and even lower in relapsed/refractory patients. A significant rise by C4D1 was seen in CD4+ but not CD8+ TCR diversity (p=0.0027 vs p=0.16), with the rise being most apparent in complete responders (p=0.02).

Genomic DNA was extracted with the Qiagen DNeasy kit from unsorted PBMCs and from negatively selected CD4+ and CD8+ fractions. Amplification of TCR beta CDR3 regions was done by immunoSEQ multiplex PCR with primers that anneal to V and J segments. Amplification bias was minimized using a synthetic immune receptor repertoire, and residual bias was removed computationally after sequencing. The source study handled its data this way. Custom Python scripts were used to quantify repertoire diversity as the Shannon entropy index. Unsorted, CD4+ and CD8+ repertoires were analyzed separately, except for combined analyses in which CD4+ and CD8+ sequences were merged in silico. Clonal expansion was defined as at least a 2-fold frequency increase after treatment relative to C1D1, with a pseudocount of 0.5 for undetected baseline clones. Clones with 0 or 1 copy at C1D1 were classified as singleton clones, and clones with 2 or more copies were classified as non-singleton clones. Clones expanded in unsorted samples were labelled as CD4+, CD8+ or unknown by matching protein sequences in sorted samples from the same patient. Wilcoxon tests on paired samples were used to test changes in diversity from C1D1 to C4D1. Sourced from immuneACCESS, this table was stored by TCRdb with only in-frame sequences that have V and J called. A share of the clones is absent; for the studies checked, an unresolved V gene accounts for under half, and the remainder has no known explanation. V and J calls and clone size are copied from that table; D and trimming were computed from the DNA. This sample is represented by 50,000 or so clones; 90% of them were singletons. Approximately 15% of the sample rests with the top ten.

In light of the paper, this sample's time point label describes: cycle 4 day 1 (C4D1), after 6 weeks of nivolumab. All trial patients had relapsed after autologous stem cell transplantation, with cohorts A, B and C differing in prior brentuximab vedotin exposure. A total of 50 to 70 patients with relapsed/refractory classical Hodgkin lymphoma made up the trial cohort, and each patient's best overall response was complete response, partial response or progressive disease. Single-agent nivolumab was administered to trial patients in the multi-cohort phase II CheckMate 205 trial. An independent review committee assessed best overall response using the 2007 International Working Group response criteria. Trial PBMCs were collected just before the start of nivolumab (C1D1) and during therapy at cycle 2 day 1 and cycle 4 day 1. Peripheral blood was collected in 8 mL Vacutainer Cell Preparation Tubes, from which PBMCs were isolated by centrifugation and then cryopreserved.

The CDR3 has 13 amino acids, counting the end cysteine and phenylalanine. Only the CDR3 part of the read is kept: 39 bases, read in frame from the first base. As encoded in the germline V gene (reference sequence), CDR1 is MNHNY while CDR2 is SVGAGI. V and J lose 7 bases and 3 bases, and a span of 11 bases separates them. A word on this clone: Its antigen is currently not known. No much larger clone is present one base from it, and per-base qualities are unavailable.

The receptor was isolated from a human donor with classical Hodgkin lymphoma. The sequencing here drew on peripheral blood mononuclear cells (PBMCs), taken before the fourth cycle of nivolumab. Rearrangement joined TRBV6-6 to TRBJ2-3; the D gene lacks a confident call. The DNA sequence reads TGTGCCAGCACGGACCTTCCGACAGATACGCAGTATTTT. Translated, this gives CASTDLPTDTQYF.